Below are 14 T cell receptor beta chains sequenced from a single sample in a study of blood T cell repertoires in COVID-19. Profiling relied on immunoSEQ multiplex PCR, and the TCRdb table lists in-frame clones only, not all of them. The top ten clones hold about 2.9% of a sample with a few hundred thousand clones, 80% to 90% of them seen once. Material for sequencing was peripheral blood. The source is a woman in her twenties or thirties with COVID-19, enrolled during active disease.

This chain connects TRBV28 to TRBJ1-2, with 7 bases that match TRBD1. CDR3 length: 13 amino acids. V gave up 5 bases and J gave up 7 bases; unmatched junction bases: 7. The germline V gene encodes CDR1 MDHEN and CDR2 SYDVKM. The chain's CDR3 is CASSTAGGLGYTF. As DNA, the CDR3 is TGTGCCAGCAGTACGGCAGGGGGTCTTGGCTACACCTTC.

V usage is TRBV11-3 and J usage is TRBJ1-5; perhaps TRBD1 as D (5 bases). This CDR3 has 18 residues. V was pared by 1 base and J by 0 bases, with 16 bases between. Germline V gene sequence: CDR1 SGHNT, CDR2 YENEEA. The CDR3 here is CASSLGGVVDSSNQPQHF. CDR3 DNA sequence: TGTGCCAGCAGCTTAGGGGGCGTCGTCGACAGTAGCAATCAGCCCCAGCATTTT. Supplemented by reference TRBV11-3 and TRBJ1-5, the full variable domain reads EAGVVQSPRYKIIEKKQPVAFWCNPISGHNTLYWYLQNLGQGPELLIRYENEEAVDDSQLPKDRFSAERLKGVDSTLKIQPAELGDSAVYLCASSLGGVVDSSNQPQHFGDGTRLSIL.

V usage is TRBV30 and J usage is TRBJ2-3; tentatively, D is TRBD2 (6 bases). Per germline, CDR1 GTSNPN and CDR2 SVGIG (reference sequence). The CDR3 has 16 amino acids. V lost 0 bases, J lost 2 bases, and 15 bases lay in between. CDR3: CAWSVGASETTDTQYF. The CDR3 DNA reads as TGTGCCTGGAGTGTAGGGGCTAGCGAGACCACAGATACGCAGTATTTT.

The chain joins TRBV3-1 (or the pseudogene TRBV3-2) to TRBJ2-5, with D tentatively TRBD2 (5 bases). The CDR3 extends over 15 amino acids. The V gene lost 4 bases and the J gene lost 5 bases, with 17 bases spanning the gap. Germline V lookup: CDR1 LGHDT, CDR2 YNNKEL (reference sequence). CDR3 nucleotides: TGTGCCAGCAGCCTGCCCACTAGGAGGTGGGAGACCCAGTACTTC. Protein: CASSLPTRRWETQYF.

This chain uses TRBV5-1 with TRBJ2-7, with 10 bases that match TRBD1. Germline V CDR1 and CDR2: SGHRS, YFSETQ. The V and J ends lost 4 bases and 1 base, in that order; junction bases with no gene match: 8. The CDR3 covers 16 residues. CDR3 amino acids: CASSPGQGIGSYEQYF. CDR3 sequence (DNA): TGCGCCAGCAGCCCGGGACAGGGGATAGGATCCTACGAGCAGTACTTC. Supplemented by reference TRBV5-1 and TRBJ2-7, the full variable domain reads KAGVTQTPRYLIKTRGQQVTLSCSPISGHRSVSWYQQTPGQGLQFLFEYFSETQRNKGNFPGRFSGRQFSNSRSEMNVSTLELGDSALYLCASSPGQGIGSYEQYFGPGTRLTVT.

The gene calls are TRBV5-5 and TRBJ2-7; 8 bases line up with TRBD1. From germline, CDR1 is SGHKS and CDR2 YYEKEE (reference sequence). This CDR3 region has 15 residues. Trimming removed 2 bases from V and 2 bases from J; junction bases left unmatched: 6. DNA of the CDR3: TGTGCCAGCAGCTTTACGGCAGGGGGCCCCTACGAGCAGTACTTC. Its protein product is CASSFTAGGPYEQYF.

The chain has TRBV6-6 and TRBJ2-3; D might be TRBD1 (6 bases). V was shortened by 6 bases and J by 2 bases, with 15 bases between the two germline ends. The CDR3 totals 15 residues. Germline V gene sequence: CDR1 MNHNY, CDR2 SVGAGI (reference sequence). The DNA of the CDR3 is TGTGCCAGCAGCTACGTGGGGGCCCCCACAGATACGCAGTATTTT. It codes for CASSYVGAPTDTQYF.

The gene calls are TRBV7-2 and TRBJ2-3; 13 positions agree with TRBD2. The CDR3 runs 13 residues. The V gene's germline CDR1 is SGHTA and CDR2 FQGNSA. The junction had 6 bases not matched to a gene; V was cut back by 11 bases and J by 7 bases. The CDR3 DNA follows: TGTGCCGGGGGGACTAGCGGGGTTAATACGCAGTATTTT. Its protein is CAGGTSGVNTQYF. The full variable domain, with the rest looked up from reference TRBV7-2 and TRBJ2-3, is GAGVSQSPSNKVTEKGKDVELRCDPISGHTALYWYRQSLGQGLEFLIYFQGNSAPDKSGLPSDRFSAERTGGSVSTLTIQRTQQEDSAVYLCAGGTSGVNTQYFGPGTRLTVL.

This chain uses TRBV3-1 (or the pseudogene TRBV3-2) with TRBJ2-7; D might be TRBD1 (6 bases). Per germline, CDR1 LGHDT and CDR2 YNNKEL (reference sequence). The V end was cut by 1 base, the J end by 7 bases, with 20 bases between. This CDR3 has 16 residues. The CDR3 reads CASSQVGTPENEEQYF. The CDR3 bases are TGTGCCAGCAGCCAAGTGGGGACACCGGAGAATGAGGAGCAGTACTTC.

The CDR3 spells CASSPYSNEKLFF. The CDR3 DNA reads as TGTGCCAGCAGCCCTTACTCTAATGAAAAACTGTTTTTT. The chain is built from TRBV7-2 and TRBJ1-4; D is unclear. Germline lookup yields CDR1 SGHTA and CDR2 FQGNSA. Trimming stripped 5 bases from V and 3 bases from J, with 7 bases between. This CDR3 comprises 13 residues. The variable domain in full, with the rest retrieved from reference TRBV7-2 and TRBJ1-4, is GAGVSQSPSNKVTEKGKDVELRCDPISGHTALYWYRQSLGQGLEFLIYFQGNSAPDKSGLPSDRFSAERTGGSVSTLTIQRTQQEDSAVYLCASSPYSNEKLFFGSGTQLSVL.

The V gene is TRBV19, the J gene TRBJ1-1; possibly TRBD1 for D (5 bases). V was pared by 3 bases and J by 10 bases, with 21 bases between. This CDR3 has 15 amino acids. The V gene's germline CDR1 is LNHDA and CDR2 SQIVND (reference sequence). The CDR3 sequence: CASSISIQGASGAFF. As DNA, the CDR3 is TGTGCCAGTAGTATTAGTATCCAGGGCGCGAGTGGAGCTTTCTTT.

The chain is built from TRBV6-5 and TRBJ2-7; 8 bases match TRBD1. The CDR3 has 16 residues. Looked up from germline, CDR1 is MNHEY and CDR2 is SVGAGI. The V gene end was trimmed by 0 bases and the J gene end by 1 base; junction bases not matched to a gene: 5. The CDR3 is CASSYSVGQGSYEQYF. The CDR3 coding sequence is TGTGCCAGCAGTTACTCCGTCGGACAGGGATCCTACGAGCAGTACTTC.

This clone was seen just once. The rearrangement links TRBV3-1 (or the pseudogene TRBV3-2) to TRBJ2-3, with TRBD1 matching 8 bases. This CDR3 is 16 amino acids long. The junction had 5 bases not matched to a gene; V was cut back by 2 bases and J by 1 base. The germline V gene encodes CDR1 LGHDT and CDR2 YNNKEL (reference sequence). The CDR3 DNA is TGTGCCAGCAGCCAAACTGCAGGGGGCGGCACAGATACGCAGTATTTT. Its translation: CASSQTAGGGTDTQYF.

The V gene is TRBV11-2, the J gene TRBJ2-7, with 7 nucleotides matching TRBD1. J gave up 2 bases and V 3 bases, and 4 bases lay outside the gene matches. This CDR3 spans 14 amino acids. Germline V lookup: CDR1 SGHAT, CDR2 FQNNGV. The CDR3 spells CASSLTGSAYEQYF. The CDR3 DNA sequence: TGTGCCAGCAGCTTGACAGGGTCGGCCTACGAGCAGTACTTC.